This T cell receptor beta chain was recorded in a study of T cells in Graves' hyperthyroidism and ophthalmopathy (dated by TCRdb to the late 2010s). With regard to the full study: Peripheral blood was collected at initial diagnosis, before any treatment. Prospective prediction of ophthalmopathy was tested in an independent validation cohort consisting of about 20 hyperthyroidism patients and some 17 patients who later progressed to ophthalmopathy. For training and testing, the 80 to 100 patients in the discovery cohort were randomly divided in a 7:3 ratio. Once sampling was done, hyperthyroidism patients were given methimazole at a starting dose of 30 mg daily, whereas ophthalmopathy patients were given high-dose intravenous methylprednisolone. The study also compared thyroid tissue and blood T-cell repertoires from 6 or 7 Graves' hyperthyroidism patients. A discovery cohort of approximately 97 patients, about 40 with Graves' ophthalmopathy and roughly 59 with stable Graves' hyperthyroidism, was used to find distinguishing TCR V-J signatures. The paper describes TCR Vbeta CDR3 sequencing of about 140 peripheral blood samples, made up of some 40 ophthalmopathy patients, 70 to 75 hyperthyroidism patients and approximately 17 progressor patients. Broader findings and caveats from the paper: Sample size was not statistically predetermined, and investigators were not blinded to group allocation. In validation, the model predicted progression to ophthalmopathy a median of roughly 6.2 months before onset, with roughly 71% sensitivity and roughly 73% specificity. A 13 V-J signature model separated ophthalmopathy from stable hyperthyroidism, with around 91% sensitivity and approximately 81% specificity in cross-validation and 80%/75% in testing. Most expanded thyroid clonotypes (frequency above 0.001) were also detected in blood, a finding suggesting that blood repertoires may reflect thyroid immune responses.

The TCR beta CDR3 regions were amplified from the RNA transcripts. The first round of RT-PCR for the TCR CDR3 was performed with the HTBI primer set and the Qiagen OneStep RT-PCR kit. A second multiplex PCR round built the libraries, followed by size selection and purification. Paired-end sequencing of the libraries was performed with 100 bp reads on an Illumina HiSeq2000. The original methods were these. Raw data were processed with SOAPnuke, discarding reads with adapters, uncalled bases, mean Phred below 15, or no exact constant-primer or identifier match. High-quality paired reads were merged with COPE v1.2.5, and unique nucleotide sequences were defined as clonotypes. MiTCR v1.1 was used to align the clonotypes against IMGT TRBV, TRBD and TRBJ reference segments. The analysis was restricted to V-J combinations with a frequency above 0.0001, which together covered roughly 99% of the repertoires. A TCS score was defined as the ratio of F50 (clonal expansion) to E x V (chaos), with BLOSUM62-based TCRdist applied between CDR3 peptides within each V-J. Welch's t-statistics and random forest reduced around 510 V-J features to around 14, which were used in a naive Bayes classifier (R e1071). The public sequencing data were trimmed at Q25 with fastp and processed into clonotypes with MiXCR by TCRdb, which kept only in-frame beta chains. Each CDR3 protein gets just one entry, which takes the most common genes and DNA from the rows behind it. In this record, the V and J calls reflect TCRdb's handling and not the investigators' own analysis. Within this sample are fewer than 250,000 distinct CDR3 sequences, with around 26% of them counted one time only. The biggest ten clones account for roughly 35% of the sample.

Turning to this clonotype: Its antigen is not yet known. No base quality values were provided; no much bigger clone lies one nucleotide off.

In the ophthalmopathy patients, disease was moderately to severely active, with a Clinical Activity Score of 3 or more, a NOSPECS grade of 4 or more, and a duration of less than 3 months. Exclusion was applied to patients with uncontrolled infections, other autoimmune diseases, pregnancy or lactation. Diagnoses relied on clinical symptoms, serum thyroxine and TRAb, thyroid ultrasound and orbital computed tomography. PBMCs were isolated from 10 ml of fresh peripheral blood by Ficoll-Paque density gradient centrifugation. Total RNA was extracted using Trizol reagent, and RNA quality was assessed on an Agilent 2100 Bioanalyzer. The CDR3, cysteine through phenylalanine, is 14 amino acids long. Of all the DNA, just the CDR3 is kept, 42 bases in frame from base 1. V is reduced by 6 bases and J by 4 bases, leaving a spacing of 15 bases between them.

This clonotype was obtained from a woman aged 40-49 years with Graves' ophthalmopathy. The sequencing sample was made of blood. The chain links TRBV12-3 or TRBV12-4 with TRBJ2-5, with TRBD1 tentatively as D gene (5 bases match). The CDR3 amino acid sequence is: CASSLSTQGETQYF. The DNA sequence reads TGTGCCAGCAGCTTATCTACCCAGGGAGAGACCCAGTACTTC.